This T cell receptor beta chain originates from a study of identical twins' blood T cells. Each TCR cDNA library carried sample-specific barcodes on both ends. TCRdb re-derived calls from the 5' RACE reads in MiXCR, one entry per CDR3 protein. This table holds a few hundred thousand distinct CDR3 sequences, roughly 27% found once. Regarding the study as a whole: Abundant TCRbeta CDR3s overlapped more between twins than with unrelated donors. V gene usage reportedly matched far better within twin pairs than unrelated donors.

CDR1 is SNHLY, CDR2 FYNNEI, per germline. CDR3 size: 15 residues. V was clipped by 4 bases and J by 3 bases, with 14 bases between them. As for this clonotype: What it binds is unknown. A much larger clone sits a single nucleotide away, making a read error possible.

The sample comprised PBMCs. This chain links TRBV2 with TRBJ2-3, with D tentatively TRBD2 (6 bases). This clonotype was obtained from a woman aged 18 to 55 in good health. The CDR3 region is CASSVGLSGTDTQYF. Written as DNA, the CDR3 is TGTGCCAGCAGTGTAGGACTATCGGGGACAGATACGCAGTATTTT.